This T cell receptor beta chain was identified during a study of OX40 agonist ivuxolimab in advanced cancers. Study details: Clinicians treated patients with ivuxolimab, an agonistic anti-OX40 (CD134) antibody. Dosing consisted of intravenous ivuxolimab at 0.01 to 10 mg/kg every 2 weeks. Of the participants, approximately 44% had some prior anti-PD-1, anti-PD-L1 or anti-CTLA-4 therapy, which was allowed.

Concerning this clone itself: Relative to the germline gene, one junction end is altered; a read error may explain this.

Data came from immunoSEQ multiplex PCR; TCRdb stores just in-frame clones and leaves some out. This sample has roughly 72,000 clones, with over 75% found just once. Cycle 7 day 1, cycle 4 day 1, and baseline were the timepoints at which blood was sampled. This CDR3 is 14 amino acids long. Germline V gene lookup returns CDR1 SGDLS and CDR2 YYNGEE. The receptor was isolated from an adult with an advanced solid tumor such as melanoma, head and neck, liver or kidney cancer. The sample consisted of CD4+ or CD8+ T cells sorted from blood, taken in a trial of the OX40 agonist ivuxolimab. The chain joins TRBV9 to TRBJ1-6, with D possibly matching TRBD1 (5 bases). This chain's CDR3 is CASSVGGEASALHF. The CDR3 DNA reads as TGTGCCAGCAGCGTAGGGGGGGAGGCTTCAGCCCTCCACTTT.